This T cell receptor (beta chain) was profiled in a study of graft-versus-host responses after intestinal transplantation. Study conclusions and caveats: Peak levels of circulating GvH clones tracked with early post-transplant HvG declines.

The data were produced by immunoSEQ multiplex PCR, yet TCRdb's version contains in-frame clones alone and is incomplete. The data hold more than 100,000 clones, with around 95% observed a single time. With regard to this clone: Its matching antigen is unknown.

V lost 5 bases and J lost 4, with 12 bases in between. The germline V gene encodes CDR1 LNHDA and CDR2 SQIVND (reference sequence). There are 13 residues in the CDR3. The TCR comes from a human donor who received an intestinal transplant. V usage is TRBV19 and J usage is TRBJ2-7; D uncertain. The material was unstimulated CD8+ T cells sorted from spleen or lymph node cells, obtained before intestinal transplant. CDR3 sequence reads: CASSLGRHYEQYF. The CDR3 coding sequence is TGTGCCAGTAGTTTGGGCAGGCATTACGAGCAGTACTTC.